These 29 T cell receptor beta chains share one sample of origin, sequenced in a study of Ad26.COV2.S vaccination and SARS-CoV-2 variants. Stated treatment: some 20 received Ad26.COV2.S at low or high dose, single or two shots; five or six received placebo; per-sample allocation not given. Day 63 after the first injection of vaccine or placebo was the sampling time. Produced via immunoSEQ multiplex PCR; TCRdb's table is partial and in-frame only. The sample records about 400,000 clones, about 83% being singletons. Here the sequenced sample was peripheral blood, taken in a trial of Ad26.COV2.S vaccine versus placebo. The receptors were sampled from a person aged 18-65 years who received the Ad26.COV2.S COVID-19 vaccine or a placebo.

The gene calls are TRBV7-2 and TRBJ2-7; no firm D call. V lost 5 bases and J lost 4, with 18 bases in between. CDR1 is SGHTA, CDR2 FQGNSA, per germline. The CDR3 runs 15 residues. CDR3 DNA sequence: TGTGCCAGCAGCCCCGCCCCGGCCCGTTCGTACGAGCAGTACTTC. This codes for CASSPAPARSYEQYF.

The chain combines TRBV5-6 with TRBJ1-3; D possibly corresponds to TRBD1 (6 bases). The CDR3 consists of 17 residues. Germline V gives CDR1 SGHDT, CDR2 YYEEEE. V was clipped by 4 bases and J by 4 bases, with 21 bases between them. CDR3 nucleotide sequence: TGTGCCAGCAGCCCACCGCAGCTGGGACATTCAGGAAACACCATATATTTT. This codes for CASSPPQLGHSGNTIYF. Combining the CDR3 with reference TRBV5-6 and TRBJ1-3 gives the whole variable domain DAGVTQSPTHLIKTRGQQVTLRCSPKSGHDTVSWYQQALGQGPQFIFQYYEEEERQRGNFPDRFSGHQFPNYSSELNVNALLLGDSALYLCASSPPQLGHSGNTIYFGEGSWLTVV.

This rearrangement joins TRBV9 to TRBJ2-7; 7 bases align to TRBD1. The CDR3 consists of 15 residues. The junction had 10 bases not matched to a gene; V was cut back by 1 base and J by 6 bases. Germline values: CDR1 SGDLS, CDR2 YYNGEE. The CDR3 here is CASSVSPTGLGEQYF. DNA of the CDR3: TGTGCCAGCAGCGTATCCCCGACAGGGTTGGGCGAGCAGTACTTC.

This clone was seen a few times. This sequence joins TRBV28 and TRBJ2-2, with unresolved D. There are 15 residues in the CDR3. Germline CDR1 is MDHEN and CDR2 is SYDVKM. V shed 6 bases and J shed 1 base, with 12 bases lying between them. As DNA, the CDR3 is TGTGCCAGCAGCCCTACTACAGAGAACACCGGGGAGCTGTTTTTT. Its translation is CASSPTTENTGELFF.

The V and J genes are TRBV7-2 and TRBJ1-1; TRBD1 agrees at 9 bases. The V gene end was trimmed by 5 bases and the J gene end by 4 bases; junction bases not matched to a gene: 8. Germline CDR1 reads SGHTA; CDR2 reads FQGNSA. This CDR3 spans 15 amino acids. The CDR3 DNA sequence: TGTGCCAGCAGCCCACAGGGGGCTAGGAGCACTGAAGCTTTCTTT. Residues: CASSPQGARSTEAFF.

The chain recombines TRBV11-3 with TRBJ2-5; D might be TRBD2 (6 bases). V lost 0 bases and J 13 bases, leaving 12 bases between the germline ends. Germline CDR1 is SGHNT and CDR2 is YENEEA. This CDR3 spans 12 amino acids. The CDR3 DNA reads as TGTGCCAGCAGCTTAGATGGCGGGACTCCGTACTTC. Protein product: CASSLDGGTPYF.

This chain joins TRBV3-1 (or the pseudogene TRBV3-2) and TRBJ1-2, with TRBD1 matching over 8 bases. The V and J ends lost 3 bases and 8 bases, in that order; junction bases with no gene match: 17. Germline V lookup: CDR1 LGHDT, CDR2 YNNKEL (reference sequence). The length of the CDR3 is 17 residues. CDR3 region: CASSHLGQGAASRGYTF. The CDR3, as DNA: TGTGCCAGCAGCCACTTAGGGCAGGGGGCGGCTTCAAGAGGCTACACCTTC.

The chain joins TRBV3-1 (or the pseudogene TRBV3-2) to TRBJ1-1; TRBD1 might be the D (6 bases). CDR1 LGHDT and CDR2 YNNKEL come from the germline V gene (reference sequence). CDR3 length: 13 residues. The V and J ends lost 7 bases and 11 bases respectively, with 20 bases between them. CDR3 protein: CASTPIGGAKAFF. In DNA form, the CDR3 reads TGTGCCAGCACGCCGATTGGGGGGGCAAAGGCTTTCTTT.

V and J are TRBV4-3 and TRBJ1-1; D unclear. Germline V gene lookup returns CDR1 LGHNA and CDR2 YSLEER. Trimming removed 5 bases from V and 5 bases from J, with 15 bases in between. The CDR3 runs 14 residues. The CDR3 is CASSAGRPWTEAFF. The CDR3 region has the DNA TGCGCCAGCAGCGCTGGGCGACCATGGACTGAAGCTTTCTTT.

This clone was counted between two and nine times. V usage is TRBV11-3 and J usage is TRBJ2-5; 8 bases fit TRBD2. The V gene end was trimmed by 5 bases and the J gene end by 7 bases; junction bases not matched to a gene: 15. In germline, CDR1 is SGHNT, CDR2 YENEEA. This CDR3 comprises 16 residues. The CDR3 DNA reads TGTGCCAGCAGCCCCACGAAGGTAGCGGGACCCGGGACCCAGTACTTC. It codes for CASSPTKVAGPGTQYF.

This clone was seen a handful of times. The chain employs TRBV27 and TRBJ2-2; D is ambiguous. This CDR3 comprises 15 residues. Germline CDR1 MNHEY, CDR2 SMNVEV (reference sequence). The germline V and J ends were trimmed by 3 bases and 3 bases, with 11 bases remaining between them. The CDR3 nucleotides are TGTGCCAGCAGTTTCGGGTGGACGGACACCGGGGAGCTGTTTTTT. This translates into CASSFGWTDTGELFF.

V usage is TRBV2 and J usage is TRBJ1-6, with 12 positions matching TRBD1. J gave up 9 bases and V 7 bases, and 7 bases lay outside the gene matches. CDR1 SNHLY and CDR2 FYNNEI come from the germline V gene. The CDR3 runs to 15 residues. CDR3 region: CASMGQGALISPLHF. The CDR3 coding sequence is TGTGCCAGCATGGGACAGGGGGCGTTAATTTCACCCCTCCACTTT.

The chain is built from TRBV18 and TRBJ1-2; D is ambiguous. Germline CDR1 and CDR2: KGHSH and LQKENI. The CDR3 has 11 residues. V dropped 3 bases and J dropped 5 bases, with 4 bases sitting between them. The CDR3 protein is CASSPGYGYTF. The CDR3 DNA sequence: TGTGCCAGCTCACCGGGGTATGGCTACACCTTC.

This chain uses TRBV4-3 with TRBJ2-1; D gene uncertain. The V gene's germline CDR1 is LGHNA and CDR2 YSLEER. The CDR3 consists of 18 residues. Trimming took 3 bases from V and 5 from J, leaving 23 bases between them. Here the CDR3 reads CASSHGDDLGSNHNEQFF. In nucleotides, the CDR3 is TGCGCCAGCAGCCACGGCGACGACTTAGGTTCTAACCACAATGAGCAGTTCTTC.

V is TRBV7-2 and J is TRBJ2-1; D gene unclear. This CDR3 has 11 residues. V lost 5 bases to trimming and J lost 8 bases, with 7 bases between them. From germline, CDR1 is SGHTA and CDR2 FQGNSA. This CDR3 reads CASSPIHEQFF. CDR3 sequence (DNA): TGTGCCAGCAGCCCGATCCATGAGCAGTTCTTC.

V usage is TRBV4-3 and J usage is TRBJ2-3; D gene ambiguous. The CDR3 consists of 15 residues. The V end lost 2 bases, the J end lost 5 bases, and 14 bases lay between the germline ends. Germline loops: CDR1 LGHNA, CDR2 YSLEER. This CDR3 reads CASSQNPPPEDTQYF. The CDR3 DNA reads as TGCGCCAGCAGCCAAAACCCCCCTCCGGAAGATACGCAGTATTTT.

This clone was seen just once. Other DNA sequences from this sample encode an identical CDR3 as well. This chain connects TRBV10-2 to TRBJ2-7, with D perhaps TRBD1 (6 bases). The CDR3 length is 13 residues. From germline, CDR1 is WSHSY and CDR2 SAAADI. Trimming pared 5 bases from V and 1 base from J, leaving 9 bases between. In DNA, the CDR3 is TGCGCCAGCAGTTCAGGGGAATCCTACGAGCAGTACTTC. Amino acid sequence: CASSSGESYEQYF.

This chain joins TRBV9 and TRBJ2-2; 10 nucleotides match TRBD2. CDR1 is SGDLS, CDR2 YYNGEE, per germline. This CDR3 contains 19 residues. V was clipped by 0 bases and J by 0 bases; unmatched bases: 8. In nucleotides, the CDR3 is TGTGCCAGCAGCGTAGCTACGAGGACTAGCGGAGCGAACACCGGGGAGCTGTTTTTT. Amino acid sequence: CASSVATRTSGANTGELFF.

The rearrangement links TRBV7-2 to TRBJ2-1, with D possibly TRBD1 on 8 matching bases. The germline V gene encodes CDR1 SGHTA and CDR2 FQGNSA. The CDR3 is 16 residues long. V dropped 6 bases and J dropped 9 bases, with 24 bases sitting between them. CDR3 nucleotides: TGTGCCAGCAGTATGGGAGGGACAGGAGGCGTGGGTGAGCAGTTCTTC. Residues: CASSMGGTGGVGEQFF.

The chain recombines TRBV7-3 with TRBJ1-1; 8 nucleotides line up with TRBD1. V lost 4 bases to trimming and J lost 5 bases; unmatched junction nucleotides: 3. CDR1 is SGHTA and CDR2 is FQGTGA in the germline V gene. The CDR3 runs to 13 residues. The CDR3 loop is CASSWTGKTEAFF. CDR3 DNA sequence: TGTGCCAGCAGCTGGACAGGGAAGACTGAAGCTTTCTTT.

V and J are TRBV6-6 and TRBJ1-3, with D possibly matching TRBD1 (6 bases). This CDR3 is 13 amino acids long. V lost 4 bases to trimming and J lost 8 bases, with 12 bases between them. Germline V lookup: CDR1 MNHNY, CDR2 SVGAGI (reference sequence). This CDR3 is CASSSLRGHTIYF. CDR3 DNA: TGTGCCAGCAGTTCCCTCAGGGGACACACCATATATTTT.

V gene TRBV10-3 combines with J gene TRBJ1-1, with 10 bases aligning to TRBD1. This CDR3 has 14 amino acids. Germline V gene data show CDR1 as ENHRY and CDR2 as SYGVKD. J was trimmed by 5 bases and V by 7 bases; bases with no gene match: 7. The CDR3 DNA follows: TGTGCCATCAAGTACGGGACAGGGGATACTGAAGCTTTCTTT. Translation gives CAIKYGTGDTEAFF.

About this clone: At the DNA level, this CDR3 is encoded by other sequences in the same sample as well. The chain uses TRBV18 and TRBJ2-5; the D is unclear. This CDR3 has 13 amino acids. Germline V gene data show CDR1 as KGHSH and CDR2 as LQKENI. V gave up 5 bases and J gave up 3 bases, with 10 bases separating them. The CDR3 bases are TGTGCCAGCTCATTGGGCCTCAAAGAGACCCAGTACTTC. Protein: CASSLGLKETQYF.

The rearrangement links TRBV6-5 to TRBJ2-7; 8 bases fit TRBD2. There are 14 residues in the CDR3. Germline V gene lookup returns CDR1 MNHEY and CDR2 SVGAGI. J lost 4 bases, V lost 4 bases, and 6 bases had no gene match. The CDR3 DNA follows: TGTGCCAGCAGTTTCCCCGGGGGGGCTTACGAGCAGTACTTC. Amino acids: CASSFPGGAYEQYF.

The chain couples TRBV12-3 or TRBV12-4 to TRBJ1-1; D call uncertain. The V end was cut by 3 bases, the J end by 0 bases, with 5 bases between. The CDR3 spans 13 residues. CDR3: CASSLVVNTEAFF. The CDR3 nucleotides read TGTGCCAGCAGTTTGGTAGTGAACACTGAAGCTTTCTTT.

In nucleotides, the CDR3 is TGTGCCACTACCGGGACAGCCTACGAGCAGTACTTC. This translates into CATTGTAYEQYF. V is TRBV28 and J is TRBJ2-7, with 7 nucleotides matching TRBD1. Germline V gives CDR1 MDHEN, CDR2 SYDVKM. Trimming removed 10 bases from V and 2 bases from J; junction bases left unmatched: 5. The CDR3 contains 12 residues.

The chain joins TRBV4-1 to TRBJ1-2, with 7 positions matching TRBD1. Losses at the gene ends were 1 base for V and 4 bases for J; bases not matched to a gene: 9. CDR1 and CDR2 (germline): MGHRA, YSYEKL. The CDR3 totals 16 residues. The CDR3 DNA follows: TGCGCCAGCAGCCAAGGAACAGGGGACCCTAGCTATGGCTACACCTTC. It translates to CASSQGTGDPSYGYTF.

The V call is TRBV15, the J call TRBJ1-4; D uncertain. V shed 3 bases and J shed 7 bases, with 9 bases lying between them. Germline V lookup: CDR1 LNHNV, CDR2 YYDKDF (reference sequence). The length of the CDR3 is 13 residues. CDR3 sequence (DNA): TGTGCCACCAGCAGGGAGGTCGGTGAAAAACTGTTTTTT. Translated, it gives CATSREVGEKLFF.

This rearrangement joins TRBV11-2 to TRBJ2-7; D not resolved. Germline CDR1 is SGHAT and CDR2 is FQNNGV. V was shortened by 3 bases and J by 4 bases, with 4 bases between the two germline ends. This CDR3 is 11 amino acids long. In nucleotides, the CDR3 is TGTGCCAGCAGCTTTCAGTACGAGCAGTACTTC. Protein sequence: CASSFQYEQYF.